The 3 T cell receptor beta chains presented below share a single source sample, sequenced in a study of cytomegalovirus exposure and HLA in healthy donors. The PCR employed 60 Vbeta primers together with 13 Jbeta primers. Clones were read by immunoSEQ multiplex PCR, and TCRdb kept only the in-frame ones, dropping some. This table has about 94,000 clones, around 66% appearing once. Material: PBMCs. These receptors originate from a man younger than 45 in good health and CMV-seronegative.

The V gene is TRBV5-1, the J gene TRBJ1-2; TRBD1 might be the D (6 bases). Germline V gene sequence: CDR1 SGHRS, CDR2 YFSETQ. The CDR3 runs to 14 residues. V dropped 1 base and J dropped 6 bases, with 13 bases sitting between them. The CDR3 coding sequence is TGCGCCAGCAGCTTGATACAGGGTGGGGATGGCTACACCTTC. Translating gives CASSLIQGGDGYTF.

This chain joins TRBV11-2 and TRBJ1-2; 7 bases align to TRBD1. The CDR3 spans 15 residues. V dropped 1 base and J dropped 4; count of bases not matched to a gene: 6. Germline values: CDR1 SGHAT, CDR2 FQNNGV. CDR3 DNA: TGTGCCAGCAGCTTAGCACGAGGGGGCGGCTATGGCTACACCTTC. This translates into CASSLARGGGYGYTF.

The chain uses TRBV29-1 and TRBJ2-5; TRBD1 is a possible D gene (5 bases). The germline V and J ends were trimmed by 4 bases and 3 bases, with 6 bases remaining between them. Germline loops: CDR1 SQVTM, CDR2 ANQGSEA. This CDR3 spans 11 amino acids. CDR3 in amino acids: CSVAREETQYF. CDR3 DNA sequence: TGCAGCGTTGCCAGGGAAGAGACCCAGTACTTC.